The 27 T cell receptor beta chains below were found in one sample sequenced in a study of T-cell memory formation after mild COVID-19. TCRdb fed the 5' RACE reads into MiXCR, producing one record per CDR3 protein. The table includes about 100,000 distinct CDR3 sequences, 8.5% to 14% detected once. Sequenced sample: PBMCs or a T cell subset sorted from them (not recorded which). The source is a man younger than 35 who had mild COVID-19 (a few samples of this study predate the infection). Cell type and time point are not known.

The V call is TRBV5-5, the J call TRBJ2-5; D gene ambiguous. The CDR3 runs 11 residues. V gave up 2 bases and J gave up 5 bases, with 4 bases separating them. CDR1 and CDR2 (germline): SGHKS, YYEKEE (reference sequence). The CDR3 coding sequence is TGTGCCAGCAGCTTTGACGAGACCCAGTACTTC. Translating it yields CASSFDETQYF.

This clonotype was seen a handful of times. This sequence joins TRBV12-3 or TRBV12-4 and TRBJ1-4; D unclear. With 2 bases removed from V and 8 bases from J, the gap between germline ends came to 6 bases. This CDR3 is built from 12 residues. CDR3 region: CASSLNLEKLFF. As DNA, the CDR3 is TGTGCCAGCAGTTTAAATTTAGAAAAACTGTTTTTT.

This chain uses TRBV5-6 with TRBJ1-5; 9 bases match TRBD1. The germline V gene has CDR1 SGHDT and CDR2 YYEEEE. The V and J ends lost 6 bases and 5 bases, in that order; junction bases with no gene match: 9. The CDR3 covers 15 residues. In nucleotides, the CDR3 is TGTGCCAGCACCCCGGATGGACAGGGGTATCAGCCCCAGCATTTT. Its protein product is CASTPDGQGYQPQHF.

The table lists this clonotype with a few counts. This chain connects TRBV7-7 to TRBJ1-1; D unresolved. This CDR3 region has 15 residues. Trimming left V 5 bases short and J 1 base short, with 14 bases between. Germline V gives CDR1 SSHAT, CDR2 FNYEAQ (reference sequence). The CDR3 protein is CASSPIVDGNTEAFF. The DNA of the CDR3 is TGTGCCAGCAGCCCGATTGTCGACGGGAACACTGAAGCTTTCTTT.

The chain employs TRBV10-3 and TRBJ1-1; tentative D call: TRBD1 (5 bases). The length of the CDR3 is 13 residues. V was trimmed by 3 bases and J by 7 bases, leaving 12 bases between them. Germline V gene data show CDR1 as ENHRY and CDR2 as SYGVKD. Here the CDR3 DNA reads TGTGCCATCAGTGAATGGACACTGGGTGAAGCTTTCTTT. Its protein is CAISEWTLGEAFF.

This clonotype was seen more than once but under ten times. The V and J genes are TRBV20-1 and TRBJ1-5; 7 nucleotides align to TRBD1. Unmatched junction bases numbered 17, after V lost 5 bases and J lost 4 bases. The CDR3 spans 17 residues. Germline V lookup: CDR1 DFQATT, CDR2 SNEGSKA (reference sequence). DNA of the CDR3: TGCAGTGCTCACGTCAAGGGAACAGGGGCCGGTAATCAGCCCCAGCATTTT. This codes for CSAHVKGTGAGNQPQHF.

This clonotype was counted many times. V usage is TRBV20-1 and J usage is TRBJ2-4; D might be TRBD2 (5 bases). V dropped 4 bases and J dropped 9 bases, with 13 bases sitting between them. CDR3 length equals 12 residues. The germline V gene has CDR1 DFQATT and CDR2 SNEGSKA (reference sequence). The CDR3 is CSANTAGRIQYF. For the CDR3, the DNA is TGCAGTGCTAACACCGCGGGTCGCATTCAGTACTTC.

The V and J genes are TRBV7-6 and TRBJ1-1; the D gene is possibly TRBD1 (6 bases). Germline CDR1 SGHVS, CDR2 FNYEAQ. V lost 3 bases and J lost 6, with 14 bases in between. The CDR3 spans 14 residues. The CDR3 spells CASSFPGGAPEAFF. CDR3 DNA sequence: TGTGCCAGCAGCTTCCCGGGGGGGGCTCCTGAAGCTTTCTTT.

This clonotype showed up many times. The gene calls are TRBV5-4 and TRBJ2-1; 10 bases fit TRBD1. CDR1 is SGHNT and CDR2 is YYREEE in the germline V gene (reference sequence). The V gene end was trimmed by 0 bases and the J gene end by 7 bases; junction bases not matched to a gene: 7. The CDR3 totals 16 residues. The CDR3 DNA is TGTGCCAGCAGCTTGGGCGGACAGGGGGTGCCGAATGAGCAGTTCTTC. Its translation is CASSLGGQGVPNEQFF.

This clonotype occurred a few times. This rearrangement joins TRBV20-1 to TRBJ2-7; TRBD2 might be the D (5 bases). The CDR3 contains 13 residues. Deletions cut 5 bases from V and 3 bases from J, with 14 bases between. Germline lookup yields CDR1 DFQATT and CDR2 SNEGSKA (reference sequence). The CDR3 bases are TGCAGTGCTGATGGAGGCGACTACTACGAGCAGTACTTC. As protein: CSADGGDYYEQYF.

This clonotype was counted only a few times. Being one base from a much bigger clone, this may be a read error. The rearrangement joins TRBV7-2 to TRBJ1-4, with D unclear. The germline V gene encodes CDR1 SGHTA and CDR2 FQGNSA. The length of the CDR3 is 16 residues. The DNA for the CDR3 is TGTGCCAGCAGCTTAGCCCTCCGTAGGACGAATGAAAAACTGATTTTT. It encodes CASSLALRRTNEKLIF.

This clonotype has a handful of counts. The V and J genes are TRBV5-1 and TRBJ2-1, with 11 bases identical to TRBD2. Germline V gene data show CDR1 as SGHRS and CDR2 as YFSETQ. The CDR3 length is 15 residues. V was clipped by 0 bases and J by 10 bases; unmatched bases: 6. Written as DNA, the CDR3 is TGCGCCAGCAGCTTGGATCTAGCGGGAGGTCGGGAGCAGTTCTTC. Amino acid sequence: CASSLDLAGGREQFF.

This clonotype was counted a few times. The chain is built from TRBV12-3 or TRBV12-4 and TRBJ2-1, with a tentative D call TRBD1 (6 bases). The CDR3 has 15 amino acids. Trimming cost V 7 bases and J 0 bases, with 13 bases left between them. Here the CDR3 reads CASNQGLNSYNEQFF. The CDR3 DNA reads as TGTGCCAGCAATCAGGGGCTCAACTCCTACAATGAGCAGTTCTTC.

This clonotype was seen more than once but under ten times. This sequence joins TRBV27 and TRBJ1-2, with D uncertain. V lost 5 bases and J 4 bases, leaving 11 bases between the germline ends. The CDR3 runs to 13 residues. CDR1 and CDR2 from the germline V gene are MNHEY and SMNVEV (reference sequence). The chain's CDR3 is CASSPGILYGYTF. As DNA, the CDR3 is TGTGCCAGCAGTCCTGGAATTCTCTATGGCTACACCTTC.

This chain uses TRBV29-1 with TRBJ1-1; 9 bases map to TRBD1. This CDR3 contains 16 residues. V lost 1 base to trimming and J lost 3 bases; unmatched junction nucleotides: 9. From germline, CDR1 is SQVTM and CDR2 ANQGSEA. CDR3 in DNA: TGCAGCGTTGAAGGGTGGAGGGACAGGGCGGACACTGAAGCTTTCTTT. It specifies CSVEGWRDRADTEAFF.

In its sample, this clonotype was seen a few times. The chain combines TRBV3-1 with TRBJ2-6; D is perhaps TRBD1 or TRBD2 (5 bases each). Germline loops: CDR1 LGHDT, CDR2 YNNKEL (reference sequence). V lost 4 bases and J 4 bases, leaving 14 bases between the germline ends. CDR3 size: 16 residues. This CDR3 is CASSPGGGLGANVLTF. In nucleotides, the CDR3 is TGTGCCAGCAGCCCCGGTGGGGGTTTGGGGGCCAACGTCCTGACTTTC.

The chain couples TRBV9 to TRBJ1-3; 9 bases fit TRBD1. CDR1 is SGDLS and CDR2 is YYNGEE in the germline V gene. V lost 3 bases, J lost 4 bases, and 5 bases stayed unmatched. The CDR3 extends over 15 amino acids. CDR3 amino acids: CASSAPQGAGNTIYF. The CDR3 nucleotides read TGTGCCAGCAGCGCTCCACAGGGGGCAGGAAACACCATATATTTT.

This clonotype appeared a few times. The chain couples TRBV5-4 to TRBJ2-1; 13 nucleotides agree with TRBD2. Trimming cost V 5 bases and J 0 bases; bases outside gene matches: 14. Germline V CDR1 and CDR2: SGHNT, YYREEE (reference sequence). The CDR3 runs 20 residues. The CDR3 sequence is CASSNPGTSGALSSYNEQFF. CDR3 bases: TGTGCCAGCAGTAACCCCGGGACTAGCGGGGCCTTGAGCTCCTACAATGAGCAGTTCTTC.

This clonotype was detected many times. The chain employs TRBV6-5 and TRBJ1-5; no definite D call. From germline, CDR1 is MNHEY and CDR2 SVGAGI. V shed 0 bases and J shed 6 bases, with 9 bases lying between them. This CDR3 is built from 14 residues. CDR3 DNA: TGTGCCAGCAGTTACTCGGGCGGGTCTCAGCCCCAGCATTTT. This sequence encodes CASSYSGGSQPQHF.

Comment on this clonotype: Compared with germline, one end of the junction differs, possibly owing to a read error. The rearrangement joins TRBV7-9 to TRBJ2-1, with D tentatively TRBD1 or TRBD2 (6 bases each). Germline values: CDR1 SEHNR, CDR2 FQNEAQ (reference sequence). This CDR3 is built from 13 residues. The CDR3 DNA follows: TGTGCCAGCTTCCCCCCTCATCTCCAGGGGAGGCTCTTC. Translating gives CASFPPHLQGRLF.

The chain has TRBV30 and TRBJ1-2; D remains unclear. The V gene's germline CDR1 is GTSNPN and CDR2 SVGIG (reference sequence). The CDR3 has 13 amino acids. The V and J ends lost 2 bases and 7 bases respectively, with 14 bases between them. CDR3 residues: CAWSPMPGGGYTF. As DNA, the CDR3 is TGTGCCTGGAGTCCCATGCCCGGTGGTGGCTACACCTTC.

This sequence joins TRBV20-1 and TRBJ2-3; possible D gene TRBD2, 5 bases. V was pared by 3 bases and J by 2 bases, with 12 bases between. There are 14 residues in the CDR3. Germline CDR1 is DFQATT and CDR2 is SNEGSKA (reference sequence). Here the CDR3 DNA reads TGCAGTGCTAGGTCTTCGGGGATCACAGATACGCAGTATTTT. As protein: CSARSSGITDTQYF.

The chain joins TRBV6-1 to TRBJ2-3; 8 bases are a match to TRBD2. The CDR3 sequence is 15 residues long. V trimming: 3 bases; J trimming: 3 bases; junction bases outside the gene matches: 5. In germline, CDR1 is MNHNS, CDR2 SASEGT. CDR3 loop: CASSDSGEGTDTQYF. The CDR3, as DNA: TGTGCCAGCAGTGATAGCGGGGAGGGTACAGATACGCAGTATTTT.

This clonotype was counted a few times. V and J are TRBV7-6 and TRBJ2-1; no reliable D call. This CDR3 spans 15 amino acids. CDR1 is SGHVS and CDR2 is FNYEAQ in the germline V gene. V was trimmed by 1 base and J by 5 bases, leaving 12 bases between them. The CDR3 loop is CASSLEVAQNNEQFF. Here the CDR3 DNA reads TGTGCCAGCAGCTTAGAGGTCGCGCAAAACAATGAGCAGTTCTTC.

CDR3: CASSYSPSTGELFF. CDR3 coding DNA: TGTGCCAGCAGTTACTCCCCGAGCACCGGGGAGCTGTTTTTT. This chain joins TRBV6-5 and TRBJ2-2; unclear D gene. This CDR3 comprises 14 residues. From germline, CDR1 is MNHEY and CDR2 SVGAGI. The ends were cut back, 0 bases at V and 4 bases at J, with 6 bases in the middle.

This clonotype has a handful of counts. V is TRBV7-2 and J is TRBJ1-1; D ambiguous. This CDR3 spans 15 amino acids. Between the trimmed V and J ends, which lost 1 base and 2 bases, there was a span of 11 bases. Germline lookup yields CDR1 SGHTA and CDR2 FQGNSA. The CDR3 region is CASSLVARVNTEAFF. The CDR3 DNA follows: TGTGCCAGCAGCTTAGTTGCCAGAGTAAACACTGAAGCTTTCTTT.

The genes are TRBV2 and TRBJ2-3; a possible D gene is TRBD2 (5 bases). V was pared by 3 bases and J by 3 bases, with 16 bases between. The CDR3 loop spans 16 amino acids. In germline, CDR1 is SNHLY, CDR2 FYNNEI. Here the CDR3 DNA reads TGTGCCAGCAGTGATTTGTCAGTTCGGAGGACAGATACGCAGTATTTT. The encoded protein is CASSDLSVRRTDTQYF.